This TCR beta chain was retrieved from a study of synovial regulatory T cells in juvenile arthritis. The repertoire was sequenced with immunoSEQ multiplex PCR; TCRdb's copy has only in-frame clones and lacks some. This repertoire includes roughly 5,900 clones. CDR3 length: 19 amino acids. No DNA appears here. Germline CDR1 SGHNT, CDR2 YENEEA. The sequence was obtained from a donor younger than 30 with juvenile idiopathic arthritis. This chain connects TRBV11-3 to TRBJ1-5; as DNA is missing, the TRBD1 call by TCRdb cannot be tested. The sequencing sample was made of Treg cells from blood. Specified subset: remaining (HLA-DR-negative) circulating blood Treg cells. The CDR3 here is CASSPKYRGGQGSNQPQHF.